This T cell receptor beta chain was sequenced in a study of long-term antiretroviral therapy in people with HIV (dated by TCRdb to the early 2020s). Background on the whole study: The earliest samples were collected about a decade before the 2015 WHO recommendation for immediate ART, when ART was typically delayed until CD4 counts fell. Whether ART initiation and durable HIV suppression were associated with changes in peripheral blood TRB repertoire composition and diversity was tested in a retrospective serial study. A total of roughly 180 cryopreserved PBMC samples were contributed to the cohort by 30 adults with confirmed HIV infection, with samples collected serially over a mean of roughly six years (range 1-12). Among the roughly 30 participants with HIV, eleven were female. No cross-contamination during QIAcube processing turned up in test extractions that ran a monoclonal T-cell line alongside some 34 polyclonal samples. The paper as a whole reports these results and caveats: No data were available on ART adherence, viral resistance or therapy changes, limiting inferences about post-ART repertoire changes. Expanded TRB clones identified before ART initiation dominated the repertoire across all time points, though the dominance fluctuated and decreased in many PLHIV after ART. Because cell numbers in pre-ART samples were limited, unsorted PBMC were profiled instead of sorted CD4+ and CD8+ T cells. Narrower CDR3 length ranges were observed in HIV repertoires than in controls, and an antigen-experienced repertoire with only a slight naive shift after ART was suggested by the network structure. A significant increase in TRB diversity was found to be associated with ART initiation, although TRB diversity was observed to remain significantly below that of transplant donor controls even after long-term ART. Owing to limited PBMC availability, only the TCR beta chain was sequenced, without alpha chain pairing. The samples span the years 2004 to 2017, and the ART regimens used at that time may not be as effective as current regimens.

The immunoSEQ hsTCRB v3.0 assay was used at survey level resolution to sequence the TRB variable region. The targeted TRB sequencing depth was roughly 35,000-50,000 T-cell genomes per sample. Pooled TRB libraries were sequenced on an Illumina MiSeq with a v3 150-cycle kit. In the paper's pipeline: Repertoire analysis ran in R within a reproducible Nextflow workflow covering QC, data transformation and analysis. Custom analyses were implemented in LymphoSeq2, an R package for AIRR-Seq data exploration. Several samples that yielded fewer than 5000 total TRB sequences were excluded, so that 188 HIV repertoires were analyzed. Of the roughly 180 retained HIV repertoires, almost 60 were collected before and 120 to 140 after ART initiation. Repertoires were downsampled to 5000 TRB nucleotide sequences, and summary statistics were averaged over 100 downsampling iterations. TRB sequences were retained for analysis only if CDR3 regions of at least seven amino acids were present. Diversity was assessed using a clonality score derived from Shannon entropy and using the Gini coefficient. In repertoire networks, the top 5000 CDR3 amino acid sequences were linked whenever an edit distance of one separated two sequences. Antigen specificity groups and MHC restriction were predicted for TRB CDR3 amino acid sequences with GLIPH2. To flag known associations with CMV, EBV, HIV or tissue antigens, CDR3 amino acid sequences were compared against VDJdb and McPAS-TCR. Pre-ART, post-ART and control groups were compared with Wilcoxon signed-rank tests and Holm-Bonferroni correction. Imported from immuneACCESS, the table was reduced by TCRdb to in-frame sequences with V and J called. These copies leave out some clones; in studies compared against another copy, an unresolved V gene accounts for under half, and the cause of the remainder is not known. V and J calls and clone size are given by that table; D and trimming were obtained from the DNA. The sample contains roughly 14,000 clones, 84% of them found a single time. The ten largest account for around 6.8% of the sample.

For this clone: It has no known antigen specificity. There are no base qualities to consult, and no much larger clone falls within one base.

V and J are truncated by 10 bases and 5 bases respectively, leaving an intervening sequence of 17 bases. The germline V gene yields MNHNS for CDR1 and SASEGT for CDR2. From cysteine to phenylalanine, the CDR3 is 13 amino acids long. Just the 39-base CDR3 DNA is kept, in frame starting at base 1. To be included, a participant needed at least one PBMC sample from before ART initiation plus at least two post-ART samples. Treatment was received in the United States of America by all participants with HIV. Before DNA extraction, cryopreserved samples containing roughly 1-11 million PBMC were thawed and washed. At the time of the earliest PBMC sample for each participant with HIV, ages ranged from roughly 23 to 60 years. Each participant contributed PBMC samples from 1-4 timepoints before ART initiation and 2-8 timepoints after ART initiation, with a median of 7 samples. Serial HIV viral load, CD4+ T-cell count, ART history and demographic data were obtained for every participant. Using a Qiagen kit on a QIAcube, genomic DNA was extracted from unsorted PBMC, with samples processed in batches of 12.

This receptor was identified in a man aged 30-40 years with HIV. Specimen: unsorted PBMCs, collected 0.4 years after starting antiretroviral therapy. Recombination joined TRBV6-1 with TRBJ1-1; a tentative D match to TRBD1 spans 6 bases. The sequenced DNA is TGTGCCACCACCCAGGGGAAGTCAACTGAAGCTTTCTTT. It codes for CATTQGKSTEAFF.